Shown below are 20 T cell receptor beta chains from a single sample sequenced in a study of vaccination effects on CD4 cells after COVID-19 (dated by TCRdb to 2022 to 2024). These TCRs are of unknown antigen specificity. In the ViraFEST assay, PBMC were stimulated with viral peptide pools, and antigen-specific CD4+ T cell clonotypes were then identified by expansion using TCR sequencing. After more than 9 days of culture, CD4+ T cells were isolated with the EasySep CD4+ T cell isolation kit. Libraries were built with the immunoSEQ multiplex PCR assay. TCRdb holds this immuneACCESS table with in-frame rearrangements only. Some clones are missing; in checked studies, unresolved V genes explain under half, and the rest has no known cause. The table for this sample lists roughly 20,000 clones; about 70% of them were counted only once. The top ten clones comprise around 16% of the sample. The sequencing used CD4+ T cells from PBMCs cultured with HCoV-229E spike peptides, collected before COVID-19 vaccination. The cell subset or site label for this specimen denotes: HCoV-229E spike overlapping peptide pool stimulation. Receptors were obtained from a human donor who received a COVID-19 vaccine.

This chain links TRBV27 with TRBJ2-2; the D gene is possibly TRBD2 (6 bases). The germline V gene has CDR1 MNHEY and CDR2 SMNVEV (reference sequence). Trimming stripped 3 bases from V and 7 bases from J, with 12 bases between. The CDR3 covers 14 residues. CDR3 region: CASSFWRDSGELFF. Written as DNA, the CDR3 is TGTGCCAGCAGTTTTTGGCGGGATAGCGGGGAGCTGTTTTTT.

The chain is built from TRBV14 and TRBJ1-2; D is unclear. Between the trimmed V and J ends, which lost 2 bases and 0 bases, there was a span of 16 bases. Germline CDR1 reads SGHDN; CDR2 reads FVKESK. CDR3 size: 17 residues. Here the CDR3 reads CASSQLPLTVPNYGYTF. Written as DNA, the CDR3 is TGTGCCAGCAGCCAACTTCCTCTAACAGTTCCTAACTATGGCTACACCTTC. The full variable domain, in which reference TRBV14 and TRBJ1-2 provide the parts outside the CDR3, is EAGVTQFPSHSVIEKGQTVTLRCDPISGHDNLYWYRRVMGKEIKFLLHFVKESKQDESGMPNNRFLAERTGGTYSTLKVQPAELEDSGVYFCASSQLPLTVPNYGYTFGSGTRLTVV.

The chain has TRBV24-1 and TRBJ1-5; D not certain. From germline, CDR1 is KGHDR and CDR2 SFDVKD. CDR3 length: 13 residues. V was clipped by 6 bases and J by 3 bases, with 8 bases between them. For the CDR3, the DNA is TGTGCCACCAGTAGCCGTAACAATCAGCCCCAGCATTTT. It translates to CATSSRNNQPQHF.

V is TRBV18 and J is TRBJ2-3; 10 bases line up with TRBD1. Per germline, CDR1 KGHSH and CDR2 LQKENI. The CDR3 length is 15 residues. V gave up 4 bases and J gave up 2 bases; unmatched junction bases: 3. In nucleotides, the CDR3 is TGTGCCAGCTCACTGGGACAGGGGAACACAGATACGCAGTATTTT. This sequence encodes CASSLGQGNTDTQYF.

CDR3 coding DNA: TGCGCCAGCTCCTTCTCGAGGACCACGGGTACAGATACGCAGTATTTT. Protein sequence: CASSFSRTTGTDTQYF. The V call is TRBV4-1, the J call TRBJ2-3; D is ambiguous. V shed 8 bases and J shed 3 bases, with 21 bases lying between them. CDR1 MGHRA and CDR2 YSYEKL come from the germline V gene. The CDR3 consists of 16 residues.

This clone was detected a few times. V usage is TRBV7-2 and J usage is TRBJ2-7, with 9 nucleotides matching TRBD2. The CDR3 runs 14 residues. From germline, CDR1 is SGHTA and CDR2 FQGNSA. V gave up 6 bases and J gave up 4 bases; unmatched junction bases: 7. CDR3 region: CASRRGAGGYEQYF. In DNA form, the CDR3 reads TGTGCCAGCAGGCGTGGGGCGGGAGGGTACGAGCAGTACTTC.

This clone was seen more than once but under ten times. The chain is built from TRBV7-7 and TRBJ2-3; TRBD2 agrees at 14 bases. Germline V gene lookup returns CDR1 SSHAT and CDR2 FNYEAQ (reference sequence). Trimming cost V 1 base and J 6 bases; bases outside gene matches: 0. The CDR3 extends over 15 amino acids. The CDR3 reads CASSLGLAGGDTQYF. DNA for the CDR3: TGTGCCAGCAGCTTAGGACTAGCGGGAGGGGATACGCAGTATTTT.

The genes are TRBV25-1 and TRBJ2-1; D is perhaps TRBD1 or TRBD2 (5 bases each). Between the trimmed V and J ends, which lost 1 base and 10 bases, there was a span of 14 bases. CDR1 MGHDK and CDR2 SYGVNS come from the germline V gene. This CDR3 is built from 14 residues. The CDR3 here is CASSEWDAGSEQFF. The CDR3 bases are TGTGCCAGCAGTGAATGGGACGCAGGCTCCGAGCAGTTCTTC.

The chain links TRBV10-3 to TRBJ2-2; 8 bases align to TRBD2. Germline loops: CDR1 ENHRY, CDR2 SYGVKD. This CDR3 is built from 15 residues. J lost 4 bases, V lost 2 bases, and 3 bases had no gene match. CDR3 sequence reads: CAISEGLAFTGELFF. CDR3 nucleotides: TGTGCCATCAGTGAGGGACTAGCTTTCACCGGGGAGCTGTTTTTT.

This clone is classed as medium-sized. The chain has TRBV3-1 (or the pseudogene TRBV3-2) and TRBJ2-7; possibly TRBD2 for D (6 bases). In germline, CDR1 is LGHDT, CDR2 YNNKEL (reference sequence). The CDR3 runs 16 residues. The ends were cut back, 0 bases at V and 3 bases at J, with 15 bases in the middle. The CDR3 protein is CASSQESSGLYYEQYF. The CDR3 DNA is TGTGCCAGCAGCCAAGAGAGCAGCGGGCTCTACTACGAGCAGTACTTC.

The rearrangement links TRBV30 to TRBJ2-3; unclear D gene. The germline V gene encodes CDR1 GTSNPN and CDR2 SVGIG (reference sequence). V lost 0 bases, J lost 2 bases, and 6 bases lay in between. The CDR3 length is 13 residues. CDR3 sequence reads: CAWSVQHTDTQYF. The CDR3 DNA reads TGTGCCTGGAGTGTACAGCACACAGATACGCAGTATTTT.

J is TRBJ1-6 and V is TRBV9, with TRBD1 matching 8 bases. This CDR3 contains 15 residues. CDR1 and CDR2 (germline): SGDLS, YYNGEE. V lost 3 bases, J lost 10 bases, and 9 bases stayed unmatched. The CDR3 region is CASSASTGVRSPLHF. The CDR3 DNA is TGTGCCAGCAGCGCGTCGACAGGGGTTAGGTCACCCCTCCACTTT.

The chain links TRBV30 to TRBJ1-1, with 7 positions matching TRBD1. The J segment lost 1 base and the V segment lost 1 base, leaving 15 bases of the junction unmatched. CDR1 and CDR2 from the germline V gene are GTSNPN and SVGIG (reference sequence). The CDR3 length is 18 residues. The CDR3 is CAWSGGFLNRGQNTEAFF. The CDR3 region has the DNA TGTGCCTGGAGTGGAGGATTCTTGAACAGGGGTCAGAACACTGAAGCTTTCTTT.

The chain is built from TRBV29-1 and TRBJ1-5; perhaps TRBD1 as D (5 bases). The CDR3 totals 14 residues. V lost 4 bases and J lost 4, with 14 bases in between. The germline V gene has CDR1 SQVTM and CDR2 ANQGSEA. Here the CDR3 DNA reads TGCAGCGTTGGTCCCGGGGGTAAAAATCAGCCCCAGCATTTT. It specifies CSVGPGGKNQPQHF.

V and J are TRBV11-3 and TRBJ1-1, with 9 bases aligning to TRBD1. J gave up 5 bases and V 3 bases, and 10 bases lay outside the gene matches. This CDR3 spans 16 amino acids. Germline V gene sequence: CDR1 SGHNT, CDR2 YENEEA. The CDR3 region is CASSFRGDRGGTEAFF. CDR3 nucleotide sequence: TGTGCCAGCAGCTTCCGGGGTGACAGGGGGGGAACTGAAGCTTTCTTT.

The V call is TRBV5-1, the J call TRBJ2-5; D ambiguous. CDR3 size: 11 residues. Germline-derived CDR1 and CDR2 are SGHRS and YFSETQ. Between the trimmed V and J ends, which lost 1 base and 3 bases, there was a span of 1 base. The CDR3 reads CASSLKETQYF. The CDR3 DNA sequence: TGCGCCAGCAGCTTGAAAGAGACCCAGTACTTC.

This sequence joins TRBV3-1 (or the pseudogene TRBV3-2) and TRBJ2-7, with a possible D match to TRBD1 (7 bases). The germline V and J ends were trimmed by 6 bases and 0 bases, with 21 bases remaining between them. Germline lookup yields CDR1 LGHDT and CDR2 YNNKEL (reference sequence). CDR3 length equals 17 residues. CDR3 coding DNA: TGTGCCAGCAGAGGCGCGCTATGGGGGGACAGCTCCTACGAGCAGTACTTC. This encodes CASRGALWGDSSYEQYF.

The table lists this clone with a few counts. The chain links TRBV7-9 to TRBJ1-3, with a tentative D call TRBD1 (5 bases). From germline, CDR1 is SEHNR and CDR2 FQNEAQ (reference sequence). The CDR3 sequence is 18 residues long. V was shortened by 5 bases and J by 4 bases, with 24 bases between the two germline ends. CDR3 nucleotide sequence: TGTGCCAGCAGCCCTAAAAAGGCAGGGCACCAAACGGGAAACACCATATATTTT. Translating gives CASSPKKAGHQTGNTIYF.

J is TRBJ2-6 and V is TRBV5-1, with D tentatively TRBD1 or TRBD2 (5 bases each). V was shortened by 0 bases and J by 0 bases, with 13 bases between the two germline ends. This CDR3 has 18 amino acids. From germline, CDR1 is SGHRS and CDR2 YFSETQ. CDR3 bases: TGCGCCAGCAGCTTGGCTGGGACGGCAACCTCTGGGGCCAACGTCCTGACTTTC. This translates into CASSLAGTATSGANVLTF.

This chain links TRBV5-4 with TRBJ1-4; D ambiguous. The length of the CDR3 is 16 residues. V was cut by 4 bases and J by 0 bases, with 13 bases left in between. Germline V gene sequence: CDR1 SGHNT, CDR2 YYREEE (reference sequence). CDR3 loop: CASSPTSRPTNEKLFF. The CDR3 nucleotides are TGTGCCAGCAGCCCTACGTCGAGACCAACTAATGAAAAACTGTTTTTT.